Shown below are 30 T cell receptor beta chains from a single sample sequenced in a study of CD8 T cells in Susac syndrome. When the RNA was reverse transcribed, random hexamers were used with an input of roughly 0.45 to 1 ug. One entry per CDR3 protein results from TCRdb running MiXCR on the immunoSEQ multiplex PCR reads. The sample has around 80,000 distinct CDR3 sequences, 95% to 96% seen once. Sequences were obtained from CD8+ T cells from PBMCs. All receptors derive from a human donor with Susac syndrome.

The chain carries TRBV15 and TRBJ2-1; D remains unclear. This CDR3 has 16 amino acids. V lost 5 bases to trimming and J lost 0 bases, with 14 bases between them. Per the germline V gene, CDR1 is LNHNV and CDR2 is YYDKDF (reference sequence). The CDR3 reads CATSPRADLSYNEQFF. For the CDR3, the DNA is TGTGCCACCAGCCCCCGCGCGGACCTCTCCTACAATGAGCAGTTCTTC.

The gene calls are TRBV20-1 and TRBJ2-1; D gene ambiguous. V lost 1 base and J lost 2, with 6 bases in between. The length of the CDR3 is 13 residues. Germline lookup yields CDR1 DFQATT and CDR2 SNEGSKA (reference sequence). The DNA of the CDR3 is TGCAGTGCTAGAGCAGAAACCTACAATGAGCAGTTCTTC. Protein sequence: CSARAETYNEQFF.

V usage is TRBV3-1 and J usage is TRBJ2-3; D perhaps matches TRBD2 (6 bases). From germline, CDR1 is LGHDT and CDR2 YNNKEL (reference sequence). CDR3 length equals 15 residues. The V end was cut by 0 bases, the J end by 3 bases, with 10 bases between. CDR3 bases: TGTGCCAGCAGCCAAGACGGGAGCGGGACAGATACGCAGTATTTT. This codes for CASSQDGSGTDTQYF.

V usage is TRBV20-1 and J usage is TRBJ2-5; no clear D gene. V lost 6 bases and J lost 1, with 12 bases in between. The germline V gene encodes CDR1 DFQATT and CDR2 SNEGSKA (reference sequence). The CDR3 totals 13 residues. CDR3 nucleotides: TGCAGTGCAAGGCGGTGGGGCCAAGAGACCCAGTACTTC. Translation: CSARRWGQETQYF.

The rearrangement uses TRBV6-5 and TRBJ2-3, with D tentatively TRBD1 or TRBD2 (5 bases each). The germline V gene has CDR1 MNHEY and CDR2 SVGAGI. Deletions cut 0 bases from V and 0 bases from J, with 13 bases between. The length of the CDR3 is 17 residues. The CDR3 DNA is TGTGCCAGCAGTTACTCAACCGGGACGGGGAGCACAGATACGCAGTATTTT. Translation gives CASSYSTGTGSTDTQYF.

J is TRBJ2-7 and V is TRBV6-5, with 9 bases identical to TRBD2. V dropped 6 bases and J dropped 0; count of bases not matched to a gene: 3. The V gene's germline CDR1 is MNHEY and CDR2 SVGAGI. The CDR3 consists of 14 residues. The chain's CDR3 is CASRLAGSSYEQYF. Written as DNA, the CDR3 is TGTGCCAGCAGACTAGCGGGTAGCTCCTACGAGCAGTACTTC.

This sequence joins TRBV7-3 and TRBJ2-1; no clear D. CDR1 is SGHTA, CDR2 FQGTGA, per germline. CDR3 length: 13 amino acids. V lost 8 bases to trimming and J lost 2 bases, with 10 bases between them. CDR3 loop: CASALGTYNEQFF. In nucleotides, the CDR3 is TGTGCCAGCGCATTAGGAACCTACAATGAGCAGTTCTTC.

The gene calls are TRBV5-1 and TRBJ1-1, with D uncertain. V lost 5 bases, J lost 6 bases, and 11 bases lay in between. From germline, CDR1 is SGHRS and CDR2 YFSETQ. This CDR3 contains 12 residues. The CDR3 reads CASRGDRAEAFF. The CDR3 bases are TGCGCCAGCAGAGGCGATAGGGCTGAAGCTTTCTTT. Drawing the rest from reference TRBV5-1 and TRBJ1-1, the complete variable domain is KAGVTQTPRYLIKTRGQQVTLSCSPISGHRSVSWYQQTPGQGLQFLFEYFSETQRNKGNFPGRFSGRQFSNSRSEMNVSTLELGDSALYLCASRGDRAEAFFGQGTRLTVV.

The CDR3 loop is CASSLTGDYGYTF. The CDR3 DNA sequence: TGTGCCAGCAGTTTGACAGGGGACTATGGCTACACCTTC. This chain links TRBV12-3 or TRBV12-4 with TRBJ1-2, with 8 bases lining up with TRBD1. The CDR3 is made up of 13 amino acids. V was clipped by 3 bases and J by 3 bases; unmatched bases: 0.

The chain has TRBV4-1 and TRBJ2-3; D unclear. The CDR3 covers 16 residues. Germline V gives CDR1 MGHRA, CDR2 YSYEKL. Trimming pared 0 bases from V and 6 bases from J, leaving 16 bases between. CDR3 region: CASSQDGPETGDTQYF. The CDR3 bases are TGCGCCAGCAGCCAAGATGGACCCGAGACCGGGGATACGCAGTATTTT.

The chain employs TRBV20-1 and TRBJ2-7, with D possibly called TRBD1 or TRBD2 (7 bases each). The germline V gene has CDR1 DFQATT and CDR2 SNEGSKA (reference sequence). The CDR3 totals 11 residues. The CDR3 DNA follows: TGCAGCAGGGGGGGGCTCTACGAGCAGTACTTC. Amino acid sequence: CSRGGLYEQYF.

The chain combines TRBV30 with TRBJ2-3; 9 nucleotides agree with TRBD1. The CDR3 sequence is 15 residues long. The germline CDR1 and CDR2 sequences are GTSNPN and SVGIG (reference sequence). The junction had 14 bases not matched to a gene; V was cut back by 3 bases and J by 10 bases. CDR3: CAWSAPGTGYDAQYF. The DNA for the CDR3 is TGTGCCTGGAGCGCTCCCGGGACAGGGTACGATGCGCAGTATTTT. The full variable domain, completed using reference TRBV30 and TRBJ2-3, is SQTIHQWPATLVQPVGSPLSLECTVEGTSNPNLYWYRQAAGRGLQLLFYSVGIGQISSEVPQNLSASRPQDRQFILSSKKLLLSDSGFYLCAWSAPGTGYDAQYFGPGTRLTVL.

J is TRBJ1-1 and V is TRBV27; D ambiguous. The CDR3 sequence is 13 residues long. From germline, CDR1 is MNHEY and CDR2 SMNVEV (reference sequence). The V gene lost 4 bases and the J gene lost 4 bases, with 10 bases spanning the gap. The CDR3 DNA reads TGTGCCAGCAGTTGGACGGTCGGCACTGAAGCTTTCTTT. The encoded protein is CASSWTVGTEAFF.

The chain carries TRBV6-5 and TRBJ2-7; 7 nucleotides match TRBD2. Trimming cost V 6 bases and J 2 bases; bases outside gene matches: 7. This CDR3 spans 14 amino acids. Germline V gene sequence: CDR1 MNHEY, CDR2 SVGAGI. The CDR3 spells CASSQSGNPYEQYF. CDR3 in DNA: TGTGCCAGCAGCCAAAGCGGGAATCCCTACGAGCAGTACTTC.

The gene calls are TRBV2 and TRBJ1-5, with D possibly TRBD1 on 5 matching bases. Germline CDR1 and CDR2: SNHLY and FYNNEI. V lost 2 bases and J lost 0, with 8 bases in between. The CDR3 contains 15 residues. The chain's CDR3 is CASSEQGYSNQPQHF. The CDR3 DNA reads TGTGCCAGCAGTGAACAGGGATATAGCAATCAGCCCCAGCATTTT.

The CDR3 spells CASSYSGPAGETQYF. As DNA, the CDR3 is TGTGCCAGCAGTTACTCGGGACCAGCTGGGGAGACCCAGTACTTC. This chain joins TRBV6-5 and TRBJ2-5; D assignment may be TRBD1 or TRBD2 (5 bases each). V was trimmed by 0 bases and J by 5 bases, leaving 13 bases between them. Germline values: CDR1 MNHEY, CDR2 SVGAGI. This CDR3 spans 15 amino acids.

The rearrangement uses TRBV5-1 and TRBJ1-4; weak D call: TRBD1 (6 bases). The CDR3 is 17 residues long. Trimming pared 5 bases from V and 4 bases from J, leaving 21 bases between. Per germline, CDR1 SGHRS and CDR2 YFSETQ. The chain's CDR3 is CASSFSTGSLGNEKLFF. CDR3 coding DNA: TGCGCCAGCAGTTTTTCGACAGGATCTTTGGGTAATGAAAAACTGTTTTTT.

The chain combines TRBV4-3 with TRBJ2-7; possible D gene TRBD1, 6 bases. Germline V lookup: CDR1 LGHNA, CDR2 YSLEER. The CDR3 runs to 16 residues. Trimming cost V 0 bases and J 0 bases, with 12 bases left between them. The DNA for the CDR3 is TGCGCCAGCAGCCAAGAGTGGGACACCTTCTCCTACGAGCAGTACTTC. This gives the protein CASSQEWDTFSYEQYF.

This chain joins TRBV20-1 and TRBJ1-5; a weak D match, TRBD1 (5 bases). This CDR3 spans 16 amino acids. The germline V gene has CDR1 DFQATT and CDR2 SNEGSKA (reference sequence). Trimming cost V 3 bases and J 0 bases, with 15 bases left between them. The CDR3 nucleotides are TGCAGTGCTAGGCCGGGACCCTCCATTAGCAATCAGCCCCAGCATTTT. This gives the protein CSARPGPSISNQPQHF.

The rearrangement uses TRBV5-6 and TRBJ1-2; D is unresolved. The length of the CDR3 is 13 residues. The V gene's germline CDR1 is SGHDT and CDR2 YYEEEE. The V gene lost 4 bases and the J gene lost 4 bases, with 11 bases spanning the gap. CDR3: CASSAPGSYGYTF. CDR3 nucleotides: TGTGCCAGCAGCGCACCGGGATCCTATGGCTACACCTTC.

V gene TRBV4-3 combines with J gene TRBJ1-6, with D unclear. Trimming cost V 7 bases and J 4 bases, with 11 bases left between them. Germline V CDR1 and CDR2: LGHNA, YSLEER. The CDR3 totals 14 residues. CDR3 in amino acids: CASNPATYNSPLHF. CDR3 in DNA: TGCGCCAGCAATCCCGCCACATATAATTCACCCCTCCACTTT.

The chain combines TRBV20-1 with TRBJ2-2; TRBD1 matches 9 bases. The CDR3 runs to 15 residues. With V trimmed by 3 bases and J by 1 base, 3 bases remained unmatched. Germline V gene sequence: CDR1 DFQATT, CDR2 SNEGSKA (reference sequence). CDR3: CSARDRGLNTGELFF. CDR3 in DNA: TGCAGTGCTAGGGACAGGGGCCTGAACACCGGGGAGCTGTTTTTT.

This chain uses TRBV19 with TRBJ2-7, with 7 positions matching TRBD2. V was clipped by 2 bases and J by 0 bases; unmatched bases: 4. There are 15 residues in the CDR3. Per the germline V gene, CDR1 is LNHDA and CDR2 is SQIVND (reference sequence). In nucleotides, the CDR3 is TGTGCCAGTAGTATATTCGCGGGAGACTCCTACGAGCAGTACTTC. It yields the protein CASSIFAGDSYEQYF.

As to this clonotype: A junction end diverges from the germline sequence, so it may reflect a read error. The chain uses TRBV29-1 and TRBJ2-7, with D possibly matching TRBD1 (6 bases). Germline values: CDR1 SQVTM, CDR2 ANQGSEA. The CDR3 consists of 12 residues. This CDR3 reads CSAEGGSYEQYF. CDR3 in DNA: TGCAGCGCTGAAGGGGGCTCCTACGAGCAGTACTTC.

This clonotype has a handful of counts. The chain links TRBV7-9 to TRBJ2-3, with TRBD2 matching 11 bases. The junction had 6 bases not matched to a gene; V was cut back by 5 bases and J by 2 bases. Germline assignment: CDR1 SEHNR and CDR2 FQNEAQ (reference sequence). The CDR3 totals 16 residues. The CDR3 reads CASSEILAGATDTQYF. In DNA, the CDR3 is TGTGCCAGCAGCGAAATACTAGCGGGGGCCACAGATACGCAGTATTTT.

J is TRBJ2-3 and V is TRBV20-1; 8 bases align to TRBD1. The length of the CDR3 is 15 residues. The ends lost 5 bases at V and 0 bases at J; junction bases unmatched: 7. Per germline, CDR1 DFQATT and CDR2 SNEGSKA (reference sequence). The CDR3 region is CSARLGTGSTDTQYF. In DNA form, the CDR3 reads TGCAGTGCTCGACTAGGGACAGGAAGCACAGATACGCAGTATTTT.

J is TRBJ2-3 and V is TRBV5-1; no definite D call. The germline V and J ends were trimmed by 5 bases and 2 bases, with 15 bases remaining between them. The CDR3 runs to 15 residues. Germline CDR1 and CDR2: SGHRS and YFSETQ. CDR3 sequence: CASSSDTEVTDTQYF. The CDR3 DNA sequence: TGCGCCAGCAGTTCCGACACCGAGGTCACAGATACGCAGTATTTT.

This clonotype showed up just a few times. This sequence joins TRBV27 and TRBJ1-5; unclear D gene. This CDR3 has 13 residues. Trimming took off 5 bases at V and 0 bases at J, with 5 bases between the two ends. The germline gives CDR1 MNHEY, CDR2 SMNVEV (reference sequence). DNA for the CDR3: TGTGCCAGCAGTCGAGATAGCAATCAGCCCCAGCATTTT. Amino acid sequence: CASSRDSNQPQHF.

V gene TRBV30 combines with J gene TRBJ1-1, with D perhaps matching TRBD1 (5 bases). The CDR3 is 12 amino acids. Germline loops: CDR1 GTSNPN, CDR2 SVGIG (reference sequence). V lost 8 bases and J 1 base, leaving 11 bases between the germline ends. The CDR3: CAARRGNTEAFF. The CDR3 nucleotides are TGTGCCGCAAGAAGGGGGAACACTGAAGCTTTCTTT.

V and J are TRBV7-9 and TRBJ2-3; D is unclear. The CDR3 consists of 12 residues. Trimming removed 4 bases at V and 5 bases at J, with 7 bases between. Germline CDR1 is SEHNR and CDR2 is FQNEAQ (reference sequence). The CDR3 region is CASSSHLDTQYF. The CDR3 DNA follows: TGTGCCAGCAGCTCGCACTTAGATACGCAGTATTTT.